A selection of T cell receptor beta chains follows, all from one sample in a study of long-term antiretroviral therapy in people with HIV. Sequencing was performed with immunoSEQ multiplex PCR; in TCRdb, only in-frame clones are kept and a portion is missing. The table lists about 17,000 clones, approximately 79% of them singletons, with approximately 11% in the top ten. The sequenced sample was unsorted PBMCs, obtained 2.3 years after starting antiretroviral therapy. The receptors were sampled from a woman between 35 and 50 years old with HIV. CDR3s include the opening cysteine and the closing phenylalanine or tryptophan. The D gene is left open where the match is weak. Clone size appears in some rows only: once, few, many, or a class for an expanded clone.

d_call: TRBD1; j_call: TRBJ1-1; clone_size: .; v_call: TRBV2; cdr3_nt: TGTGCCAGGGGACAGCAAAACACTGAAGCTTTCTTT; cdr3_aa: CARGQQNTEAFF
d_call: TRBD1; j_call: TRBJ1-2; clone_size: few; v_call: TRBV7-9; cdr3_nt: TGTGCCAGCAGCTTTGGGACAGGGTCCTATGGCTACACCTTC; cdr3_aa: CASSFGTGSYGYTF
d_call: .; j_call: TRBJ2-7; clone_size: .; v_call: TRBV27; cdr3_nt: TGTGCCAGCAGTCCCGTTGGCGGGACCTACGAGCAGTACTTC; cdr3_aa: CASSPVGGTYEQYF
d_call: TRBD1; j_call: TRBJ1-2; clone_size: few; v_call: TRBV5-4; cdr3_nt: TGTGCCAGCAGTCCCACAGGGGCTAACTATGGCTACACCTTC; cdr3_aa: CASSPTGANYGYTF
d_call: TRBD2; j_call: TRBJ2-2; clone_size: .; v_call: TRBV19; cdr3_nt: TGTGCCAGTAGTCTAGCGGGAGGGTACACCGGGGAGCTGTTTTTT; cdr3_aa: CASSLAGGYTGELFF
d_call: .; j_call: TRBJ2-7; clone_size: .; v_call: TRBV30; cdr3_nt: TGTGCCTGGAGTGTAACCCCTGGAACCTACGAGCAGTACTTC; cdr3_aa: CAWSVTPGTYEQYF
d_call: .; j_call: TRBJ2-7; clone_size: .; v_call: TRBV7-6; cdr3_nt: TGTGCCAGCAGCTCCGGCCTCCGGGATCCCTACGAGCAGTACTTC; cdr3_aa: CASSSGLRDPYEQYF
d_call: .; j_call: TRBJ1-1; clone_size: .; v_call: TRBV11-2; cdr3_nt: TGTGCCAGCAGCTTAGTTAGGGCGCCCACTGAAGCTTTCTTT; cdr3_aa: CASSLVRAPTEAFF
d_call: .; j_call: TRBJ2-5; clone_size: .; v_call: TRBV7-2; cdr3_nt: TGTGCCAGCAGCTACCAAGTAGGGCAAGAGACCCAGTACTTC; cdr3_aa: CASSYQVGQETQYF
d_call: .; j_call: TRBJ2-7; clone_size: .; v_call: TRBV7-9; cdr3_nt: TGTGCCAGCAGCTCGCCGACAGCTTTAAGCTCCTACGAGCAGTACTTC; cdr3_aa: CASSSPTALSSYEQYF
d_call: TRBD1; j_call: TRBJ2-3; clone_size: .; v_call: TRBV6-1; cdr3_nt: TGTGCCAGCACCGGACAGGGTGTTAGCACAGATACGCAGTATTTT; cdr3_aa: CASTGQGVSTDTQYF
d_call: .; j_call: TRBJ1-1; clone_size: .; v_call: TRBV19; cdr3_nt: TGTGCCAGTAGCCCCCTCTGGGGGCAAAGGGACACTGAAGCTTTCTTT; cdr3_aa: CASSPLWGQRDTEAFF
d_call: .; j_call: TRBJ2-1; clone_size: .; v_call: TRBV5-1; cdr3_nt: TGCGCCAGCCGGATCGGGGGGCTCGGGGAGCAGTTCTTC; cdr3_aa: CASRIGGLGEQFF
d_call: TRBD2; j_call: TRBJ2-1; clone_size: .; v_call: TRBV13; cdr3_nt: TGTGCCAGCAGCCGCCGGGGGGAGTGGTCCTACAATGAGCAGTTCTTC; cdr3_aa: CASSRRGEWSYNEQFF
d_call: .; j_call: TRBJ2-5; clone_size: .; v_call: TRBV11-2; cdr3_nt: TGTGCCAGCAGCTTGGGGACTGCGTACCAAGAGACCCAGTACTTC; cdr3_aa: CASSLGTAYQETQYF
d_call: .; j_call: TRBJ2-6; clone_size: .; v_call: TRBV5-6; cdr3_nt: TGTGCCAGCAGCTTGGTTCAAGGGCCCTCTGGGGCCAACGTCCTGACTTTC; cdr3_aa: CASSLVQGPSGANVLTF
d_call: TRBD1; j_call: TRBJ1-1; clone_size: .; v_call: TRBV6-1; cdr3_nt: TGTGCCATCTCAGGGACAGTGAACACTGAAGCTTTCTTT; cdr3_aa: CAISGTVNTEAFF
d_call: .; j_call: TRBJ2-5; clone_size: .; v_call: TRBV5-5; cdr3_nt: TGTGCCAGCAGCTTGGGACTCGGGGCAGGGCAAGAGACCCAGTACTTC; cdr3_aa: CASSLGLGAGQETQYF
d_call: TRBD1; j_call: TRBJ2-3; clone_size: .; v_call: TRBV6-1; cdr3_nt: TGTGCCAGCAGGCCGGGACAGGGACGCACAGATACGCAGTATTTT; cdr3_aa: CASRPGQGRTDTQYF
d_call: TRBD1; j_call: TRBJ1-6; clone_size: .; v_call: TRBV6-5; cdr3_nt: TGTGCCAGCAGCCTCGTACAGGGGTATTCACCCCTCCACTTT; cdr3_aa: CASSLVQGYSPLHF
d_call: .; j_call: TRBJ2-5; clone_size: .; v_call: TRBV7-9; cdr3_nt: TGTGCCAGCAGCTTAGCGACAGCCCAAGAGACCCAGTACTTC; cdr3_aa: CASSLATAQETQYF
d_call: TRBD1; j_call: TRBJ1-3; clone_size: .; v_call: TRBV18; cdr3_nt: TGTGCCAGCTCACCGTCAGCGGAGACAGGGGATAGAAACACCATATATTTT; cdr3_aa: CASSPSAETGDRNTIYF
d_call: .; j_call: TRBJ1-6; clone_size: once; v_call: TRBV19; cdr3_nt: TGTGCCAGTAGCCCGATCATCCGCTCCTATAATTCACCCCTCCACTTT; cdr3_aa: CASSPIIRSYNSPLHF
d_call: .; j_call: TRBJ2-3; clone_size: .; v_call: TRBV5-1; cdr3_nt: TGCGCCAGCCGCAGAGAGCTAGCAAGCACAGATACGCAGTATTTT; cdr3_aa: CASRRELASTDTQYF
d_call: .; j_call: TRBJ2-7; clone_size: few; v_call: TRBV6-1; cdr3_nt: TGTGCCAGCAGTCCAAGCTACGAGCAGTACTTC; cdr3_aa: CASSPSYEQYF
d_call: .; j_call: TRBJ2-1; clone_size: .; v_call: TRBV19; cdr3_nt: TGTGCCAGTAGTATGGGAACTTGGCAGTTCTTC; cdr3_aa: CASSMGTWQFF
d_call: .; j_call: TRBJ2-5; clone_size: .; v_call: TRBV6-6; cdr3_nt: TGTGCCAGCAGTTACTCGAACCGGGGGTCCAGGATCCAGTACTTC; cdr3_aa: CASSYSNRGSRIQYF
d_call: .; j_call: TRBJ1-5; clone_size: few; v_call: TRBV30; cdr3_nt: TGTGCCTGGAGTAAAACTGGAAATAGCAATCAGCCCCAGCATTTT; cdr3_aa: CAWSKTGNSNQPQHF
d_call: .; j_call: TRBJ1-1; clone_size: .; v_call: TRBV27; cdr3_nt: TGTGCCAGCAGTCGCAGGGGAGTCACTGAAGCTTTCTTT; cdr3_aa: CASSRRGVTEAFF
d_call: .; j_call: TRBJ2-3; clone_size: once; v_call: TRBV11-2; cdr3_nt: TGTGCCAGCAGCTTAGAAATGGACCCACGCACAGATACGCAGTATTTT; cdr3_aa: CASSLEMDPRTDTQYF
d_call: .; j_call: TRBJ1-5; clone_size: few; v_call: TRBV28; cdr3_nt: TGTGCCAGCCAACTAGGGGGACACCAATATAGCAATCAGCCCCAGCATTTT; cdr3_aa: CASQLGGHQYSNQPQHF
d_call: .; j_call: TRBJ2-5; clone_size: .; v_call: TRBV27; cdr3_nt: TGTGCCAGCAGTTTATCGATCGGGAACAGGGCTCCCCAGTACTTC; cdr3_aa: CASSLSIGNRAPQYF
d_call: TRBD1; j_call: TRBJ1-6; clone_size: .; v_call: TRBV4-2; cdr3_nt: TGTGCCAGCAGACATAACGCGGACAGGGGCGTTTCACCCCTCCACTTT; cdr3_aa: CASRHNADRGVSPLHF
d_call: .; j_call: TRBJ1-2; clone_size: .; v_call: TRBV18; cdr3_nt: TGTGCCAGCTCACCCGTGGGTACAGAGCTTTATGGCTACACCTTC; cdr3_aa: CASSPVGTELYGYTF
d_call: .; j_call: TRBJ2-3; clone_size: .; v_call: TRBV4-3; cdr3_nt: TGCGCCAGCAGCCAAGGAGGCAGCCTTGGGACAGATACGCAGTATTTT; cdr3_aa: CASSQGGSLGTDTQYF
d_call: .; j_call: TRBJ1-4; clone_size: .; v_call: TRBV14; cdr3_nt: TGTGCCAGCAGCCCGGGATGGCAGGAAAAACTGTTTTTT; cdr3_aa: CASSPGWQEKLFF
d_call: .; j_call: TRBJ1-1; clone_size: .; v_call: TRBV18; cdr3_nt: TGTGCCAGCTCACCACAAGGGACGAACACTGAAGCTTTCTTT; cdr3_aa: CASSPQGTNTEAFF
d_call: TRBD2; j_call: TRBJ2-5; clone_size: .; v_call: TRBV11-3; cdr3_nt: TGTGCCAGCAGCGGGAGGGATCAAGAGACCCAGTACTTC; cdr3_aa: CASSGRDQETQYF
d_call: .; j_call: TRBJ2-2; clone_size: .; v_call: TRBV5-5; cdr3_nt: TGTGCCAGCAGCTTGACAAAGAACACCGGGGAGCTGTTTTTT; cdr3_aa: CASSLTKNTGELFF
d_call: .; j_call: TRBJ2-5; clone_size: few; v_call: TRBV11-3; cdr3_nt: TGTGCCAGCAGCACTTCCGGCTTACAAGAGACCCAGTACTTC; cdr3_aa: CASSTSGLQETQYF
d_call: .; j_call: TRBJ1-1; clone_size: .; v_call: TRBV9; cdr3_nt: TGTGCCAGCAGCGGGTCAGAGAACACTGAAGCTTTCTTT; cdr3_aa: CASSGSENTEAFF
d_call: .; j_call: TRBJ1-3; clone_size: once; v_call: TRBV19; cdr3_nt: TGTGCCAGTAGTATGGGGCCGGCCGGAAACACCATATATTTT; cdr3_aa: CASSMGPAGNTIYF
d_call: TRBD1; j_call: TRBJ1-2; clone_size: .; v_call: TRBV6-6; cdr3_nt: TGTGCCAGCAAGGACAGGTCGGGTAGTCTCTATGGCTACACCTTC; cdr3_aa: CASKDRSGSLYGYTF
d_call: .; j_call: TRBJ1-1; clone_size: .; v_call: TRBV27; cdr3_nt: TGTGCCAGCAGCCAATTCCAGAAGCCAACGTTTGAAGCTTTCTTT; cdr3_aa: CASSQFQKPTFEAFF
d_call: .; j_call: TRBJ2-5; clone_size: .; v_call: TRBV7-9; cdr3_nt: TGTGCCAGCAGCTTCGAGGGTGCGGGCCAAGAGACCCAGTACTTC; cdr3_aa: CASSFEGAGQETQYF
d_call: .; j_call: TRBJ1-6; clone_size: .; v_call: TRBV6-5; cdr3_nt: TGTGCCAGCAGTTACTCGATGTTTGGGGGCAATTCACCCCTCCACTTT; cdr3_aa: CASSYSMFGGNSPLHF
d_call: .; j_call: TRBJ1-5; clone_size: .; v_call: TRBV5-1; cdr3_nt: TGCGCCAGCAGCGAAGGGACTGAGAGGTATCAGCCCCAGCATTTT; cdr3_aa: CASSEGTERYQPQHF
d_call: .; j_call: TRBJ2-7; clone_size: few; v_call: TRBV6-5; cdr3_nt: TGTGCCAGCAGTAACCGTCCGGGCGAGCAGTACTTC; cdr3_aa: CASSNRPGEQYF
d_call: TRBD2; j_call: TRBJ2-1; clone_size: .; v_call: TRBV15; cdr3_nt: TGTGCCACCAGCAGATTACTAGCGGGAGACCTCAATGAGCAGTTCTTC; cdr3_aa: CATSRLLAGDLNEQFF
d_call: TRBD1; j_call: TRBJ1-2; clone_size: .; v_call: TRBV6-1; cdr3_nt: TGTGCCGGAAGGATAGGGGGCGCGAATGGCTACACCTTC; cdr3_aa: CAGRIGGANGYTF
d_call: .; j_call: TRBJ2-3; clone_size: .; v_call: TRBV5-6; cdr3_nt: TGTGCCAGCAGCCTATTTACCTCTAGCACAGATACGCAGTATTTT; cdr3_aa: CASSLFTSSTDTQYF
d_call: .; j_call: TRBJ2-5; clone_size: .; v_call: TRBV7-9; cdr3_nt: TGTGCCAGCAGCCAACCCTCGGTCGAGACCCAGTACTTC; cdr3_aa: CASSQPSVETQYF
d_call: .; j_call: TRBJ2-7; clone_size: .; v_call: TRBV7-2; cdr3_nt: TGTGCCAGCAGCCCCAATAGCGTTGGTCCCTCCTACGAGCAGTACTTC; cdr3_aa: CASSPNSVGPSYEQYF
d_call: TRBD1; j_call: TRBJ1-2; clone_size: .; v_call: TRBV7-2; cdr3_nt: TGTGCCAGCAGCCCTAAAACAGGGGGCGCGCCTGATCTCCTTTCTGGCTACACCTTC; cdr3_aa: CASSPKTGGAPDLLSGYTF
d_call: .; j_call: TRBJ1-6; clone_size: .; v_call: TRBV18; cdr3_nt: TGTGCCAGCTCACCCGACCTTATGAATTCACCCCTCCACTTT; cdr3_aa: CASSPDLMNSPLHF